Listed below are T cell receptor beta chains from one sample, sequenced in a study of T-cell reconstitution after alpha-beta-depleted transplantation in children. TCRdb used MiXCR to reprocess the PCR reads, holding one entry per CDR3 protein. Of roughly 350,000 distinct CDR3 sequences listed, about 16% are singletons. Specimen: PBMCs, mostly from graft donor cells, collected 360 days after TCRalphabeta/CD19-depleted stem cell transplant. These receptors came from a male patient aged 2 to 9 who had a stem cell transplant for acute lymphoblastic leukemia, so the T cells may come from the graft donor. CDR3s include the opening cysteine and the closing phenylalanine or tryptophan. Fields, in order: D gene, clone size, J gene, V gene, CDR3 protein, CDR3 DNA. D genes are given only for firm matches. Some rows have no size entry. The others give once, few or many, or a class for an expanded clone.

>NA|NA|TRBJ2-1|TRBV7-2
CASSPKSHFNEQFF
TGTGCCAGCAGCCCAAAGTCCCATTTCAATGAGCAGTTCTTC
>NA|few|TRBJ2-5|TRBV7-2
CASSLTRGLETQYF
TGTGCCAGCAGCCTGACGCGGGGCCTAGAGACCCAGTACTTC
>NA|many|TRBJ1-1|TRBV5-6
CASSLAAGTEAFF
TGTGCCAGCAGCTTGGCAGCCGGCACTGAAGCTTTCTTT
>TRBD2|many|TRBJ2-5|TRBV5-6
CASSPRLAGASGQETQYF
TGTGCCAGCAGCCCTCGACTAGCGGGAGCTAGCGGGCAAGAGACCCAGTACTTC
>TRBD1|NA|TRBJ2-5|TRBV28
CASSLTLRGQGETQYF
TGTGCCAGCAGTTTAACCCTCAGGGGGCAGGGAGAGACCCAGTACTTC
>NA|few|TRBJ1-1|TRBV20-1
CSARVRNTEAFF
TGCAGTGCTAGAGTTCGGAACACTGAAGCTTTCTTT
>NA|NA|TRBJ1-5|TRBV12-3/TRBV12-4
CASSQGNPNSQPQHF
TGTGCCAGCAGTCAAGGGAATCCTAACTCCCAGCCCCAGCATTTT
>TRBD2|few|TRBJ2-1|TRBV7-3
CASSSHPHLSGRKQSEQFF
TGTGCCAGCAGCTCCCACCCCCATCTTAGCGGGAGAAAACAGAGTGAGCAGTTCTTC
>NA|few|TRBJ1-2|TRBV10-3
CAISPGRTNYGYTF
TGTGCCATCAGCCCGGGACGGACTAACTATGGCTACACCTTC
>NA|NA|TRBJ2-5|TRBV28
CASSLWGSHRETQYF
TGTGCCAGCAGTTTGTGGGGGAGCCACCGGGAGACCCAGTACTTC
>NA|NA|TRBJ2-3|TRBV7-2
CASSLAIGTDTQYF
TGTGCCAGCAGCTTAGCGATCGGCACAGATACGCAGTATTTT
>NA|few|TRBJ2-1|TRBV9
CASSVNAVSYNEQFF
TGTGCCAGCAGCGTAAACGCGGTCTCCTACAATGAGCAGTTCTTC
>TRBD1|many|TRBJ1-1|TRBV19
CASIPDRGAAFF
TGTGCCAGTATCCCGGACAGGGGTGCAGCTTTCTTT
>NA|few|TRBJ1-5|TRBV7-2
CASSPSNNQPQHF
TGTGCCAGCAGCCCCTCGAACAATCAGCCCCAGCATTTT
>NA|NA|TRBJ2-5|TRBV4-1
CASTLTQGWETQYF
TGCGCCAGCACTCTAACTCAGGGTTGGGAGACCCAGTACTTC
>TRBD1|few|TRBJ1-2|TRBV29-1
CSVEDSETGPGYTF
TGCAGCGTTGAAGACTCCGAGACAGGGCCGGGCTACACCTTC
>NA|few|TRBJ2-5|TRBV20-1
CSARTGIHETQYF
TGCAGTGCTAGAACAGGGATCCACGAGACCCAGTACTTC
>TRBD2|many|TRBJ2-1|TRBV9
CASSQSGSSYNEQFF
TGTGCCAGCAGCCAAAGCGGGAGCTCCTACAATGAGCAGTTCTTC
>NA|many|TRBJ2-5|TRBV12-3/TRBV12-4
CATRGGGETQYF
TGTGCCACCCGGGGCGGTGGGGAGACCCAGTACTTC
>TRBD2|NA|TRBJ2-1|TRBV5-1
CASSPASGRADEQFF
TGCGCCAGCAGCCCGGCTAGCGGGAGGGCGGATGAGCAGTTCTTC
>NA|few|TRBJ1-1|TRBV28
CASALGDTEAFF
TGTGCCAGCGCCCTCGGCGACACTGAAGCTTTCTTT
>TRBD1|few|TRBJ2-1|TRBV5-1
CASSLDRTGWGNEQFF
TGCGCCAGCAGCTTGGATCGGACAGGGTGGGGGAATGAGCAGTTCTTC
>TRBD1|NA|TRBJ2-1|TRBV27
CASSWGTGDTEQFF
TGTGCCAGCAGTTGGGGGACAGGGGACACTGAGCAGTTCTTC
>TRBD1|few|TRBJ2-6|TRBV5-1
CASSFGDRASGANVLTF
TGCGCCAGCAGCTTCGGGGACAGGGCTTCTGGGGCCAACGTCCTGACTTTC
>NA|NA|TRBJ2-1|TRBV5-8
CASSLMETAPYNEQFF
TGTGCCAGCAGCTTGATGGAGACCGCTCCCTACAATGAGCAGTTCTTC
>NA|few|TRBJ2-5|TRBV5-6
CASSLLDPETQYF
TGTGCCAGCAGCTTACTGGACCCGGAGACCCAGTACTTC
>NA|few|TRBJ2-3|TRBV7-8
CASSLVGLGTDTQYF
TGTGCCAGCAGCTTAGTAGGGTTGGGGACAGATACGCAGTATTTT
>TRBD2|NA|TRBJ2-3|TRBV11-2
CASSLGSSGSWGTDTQYF
TGTGCCAGCAGCTTAGGTTCTAGCGGGAGTTGGGGCACAGATACGCAGTATTTT
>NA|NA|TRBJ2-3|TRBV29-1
CSERYSGTRRSTDTQYF
TGCAGCGAGAGATATTCGGGGACAAGGAGATCCACAGATACGCAGTATTTT
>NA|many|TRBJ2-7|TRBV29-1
CSEDQGKYEQYF
TGCAGCGAAGATCAAGGGAAATACGAGCAGTACTTC
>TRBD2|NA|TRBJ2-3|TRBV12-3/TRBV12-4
CASSDGGNSADTQYF
TGTGCCAGCTCCGACGGGGGGAATAGCGCAGATACGCAGTATTTT
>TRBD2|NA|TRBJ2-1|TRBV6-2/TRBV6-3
CASSYPLLAGGRNEQFF
TGTGCCAGCAGTTACCCTCTTCTAGCGGGAGGGCGGAATGAGCAGTTCTTC
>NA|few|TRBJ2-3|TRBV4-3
CASSPWTSTDTQYF
TGCGCCAGCAGCCCCTGGACTAGCACAGATACGCAGTATTTT
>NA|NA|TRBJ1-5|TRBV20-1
CSASAGKSNQPQHF
TGCAGTGCTAGCGCAGGGAAAAGCAATCAGCCCCAGCATTTT
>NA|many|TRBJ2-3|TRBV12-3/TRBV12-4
CASSLVADTQYF
TGTGCCAGCAGCTTGGTAGCAGATACGCAGTATTTT
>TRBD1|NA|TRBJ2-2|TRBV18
CASSRSTGTYHTGELFF
TGTGCCAGCTCCCGATCGACAGGGACATATCACACCGGGGAGCTGTTTTTT
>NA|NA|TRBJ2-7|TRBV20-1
CSARGGALYEQYF
TGCAGTGCTCGTGGCGGGGCCCTATACGAGCAGTACTTC
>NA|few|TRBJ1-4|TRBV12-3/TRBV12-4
CASSLVSNEKLFF
TGTGCCAGCAGTTTGGTATCTAATGAAAAACTGTTTTTT
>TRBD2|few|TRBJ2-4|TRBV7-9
CASSLWVGLDKNIQYF
TGTGCCAGCAGCTTATGGGTGGGACTAGACAAAAACATTCAGTACTTC
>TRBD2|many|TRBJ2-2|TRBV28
CASSLTPGGRGTGELFF
TGTGCCAGCAGTTTAACCCCGGGGGGACGGGGCACCGGGGAGCTGTTTTTT
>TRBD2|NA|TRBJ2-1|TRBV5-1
CASSFDHALAGDYNEQFF
TGCGCCAGCAGCTTCGATCACGCACTAGCGGGAGACTACAATGAGCAGTTCTTC
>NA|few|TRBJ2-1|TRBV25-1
CASSEFNSEQFF
TGTGCCAGCAGTGAATTTAACAGTGAGCAGTTCTTC